One and the same sample provided the 9 T cell receptor beta chains below, sequenced in a study of T cells in Graves' hyperthyroidism and ophthalmopathy. Amplification targeted TCR beta CDR3 regions from RNA transcripts. Initially, a first-round RT-PCR of the TCR CDR3 employed the HTBI primer set. TCRdb re-derived calls from the multiplex PCR reads in MiXCR, one entry per CDR3 protein. This table has 490,000 or so distinct CDR3 sequences, over 45% appearing once. Sample: peripheral blood or thyroid tissue (not recorded which). Receptors originate from an adult woman with Graves' disease, either hyperthyroidism or ophthalmopathy (not recorded which).

This clonotype was counted a few times. This chain connects TRBV5-6 to TRBJ1-2; tentative D call: TRBD1 (5 bases). V was pared by 4 bases and J by 4 bases, with 20 bases between. Per germline, CDR1 SGHDT and CDR2 YYEEEE. CDR3 length: 16 residues. The CDR3 sequence: CASSPNPGTGGYGYTF. CDR3 DNA: TGTGCCAGCAGCCCGAACCCCGGGACGGGTGGCTATGGCTACACCTTC.

This clonotype was counted at least ten times. This rearrangement joins TRBV5-6 to TRBJ1-4, with D tentatively TRBD1 (5 bases). With 2 bases removed from V and 6 bases from J, the gap between germline ends came to 11 bases. The CDR3 loop spans 14 amino acids. CDR1 is SGHDT, CDR2 YYEEEE, per germline. The CDR3 region is CASSFSGADEKLFF. The CDR3 nucleotides are TGTGCCAGCAGCTTTTCTGGGGCCGATGAAAAACTGTTTTTT. Full variable domain (missing parts from reference TRBV5-6 and TRBJ1-4): DAGVTQSPTHLIKTRGQQVTLRCSPKSGHDTVSWYQQALGQGPQFIFQYYEEEERQRGNFPDRFSGHQFPNYSSELNVNALLLGDSALYLCASSFSGADEKLFFGSGTQLSVL.

The chain recombines TRBV28 with TRBJ1-1, with 7 bases matching TRBD1. The CDR3 contains 14 residues. Germline trimming cut 5 bases from V and 8 bases from J; bases unmatched to any gene: 11. Germline CDR1 is MDHEN and CDR2 is SYDVKM. DNA of the CDR3: TGTGCCAGCAGTACGGACAGGAAGCCTGGAGAAGCTTTCTTT. Protein: CASSTDRKPGEAFF.

The chain carries TRBV24-1 and TRBJ2-5; D is perhaps TRBD1 (6 bases). V shed 4 bases and J shed 5 bases, with 7 bases lying between them. CDR1 is KGHDR, CDR2 SFDVKD, per germline. CDR3 size: 12 residues. CDR3 in amino acids: CATSDQGETQYF. Written as DNA, the CDR3 is TGTGCCACCAGTGACCAGGGGGAGACCCAGTACTTC.

This sequence joins TRBV29-1 and TRBJ1-1, with TRBD1 identical over 9 bases. The CDR3 is 12 residues long. The V segment lost 6 bases and the J segment 4 bases; nucleotides outside the gene matches: 3. The germline V gene has CDR1 SQVTM and CDR2 ANQGSEA. The CDR3 reads CSVLTGGTEAFF. As DNA, the CDR3 is TGCAGCGTATTGACAGGGGGCACTGAAGCTTTCTTT.

The chain is built from TRBV6-1 and TRBJ2-7, with D perhaps TRBD2 (5 bases). From germline, CDR1 is MNHNS and CDR2 SASEGT. Trimming left V 7 bases short and J 0 bases short, with 22 bases between. This CDR3 comprises 17 residues. CDR3 loop: CASTPIRTASSSYEQYF. The CDR3, as DNA: TGTGCCAGCACTCCGATCCGGACTGCAAGCAGCTCCTACGAGCAGTACTTC.

The genes are TRBV29-1 and TRBJ2-7; TRBD1 might be the D (7 bases). Germline V gene data show CDR1 as SQVTM and CDR2 as ANQGSEA. The CDR3 has 12 amino acids. V dropped 6 bases and J dropped 7 bases, with 16 bases sitting between them. The CDR3 loop reads CSVGDRAGEQYF. In DNA form, the CDR3 reads TGCAGCGTCGGTGACAGGGCGGGAGAGCAGTACTTC.

This clonotype was found many times. The chain links TRBV6-6 to TRBJ1-5; 8 positions agree with TRBD1. Germline assignment: CDR1 MNHNY and CDR2 SVGAGI (reference sequence). Trimming cost V 6 bases and J 5 bases; bases outside gene matches: 6. The CDR3 length is 14 residues. This CDR3 is CASREHRGDQPQHF. DNA of the CDR3: TGTGCCAGCAGAGAACACAGGGGGGATCAGCCCCAGCATTTT.

The chain couples TRBV7-8 to TRBJ1-2; TRBD1 matches 9 bases. The CDR3 covers 15 residues. CDR1 is SGHVS and CDR2 is FQNEAQ in the germline V gene. Trimming cost V 5 bases and J 8 bases; bases outside gene matches: 12. The CDR3 coding sequence is TGTGCCAGCAGCACCCGGACAGGGGCGATGAGGGGCTACACCTTC. This sequence encodes CASSTRTGAMRGYTF.